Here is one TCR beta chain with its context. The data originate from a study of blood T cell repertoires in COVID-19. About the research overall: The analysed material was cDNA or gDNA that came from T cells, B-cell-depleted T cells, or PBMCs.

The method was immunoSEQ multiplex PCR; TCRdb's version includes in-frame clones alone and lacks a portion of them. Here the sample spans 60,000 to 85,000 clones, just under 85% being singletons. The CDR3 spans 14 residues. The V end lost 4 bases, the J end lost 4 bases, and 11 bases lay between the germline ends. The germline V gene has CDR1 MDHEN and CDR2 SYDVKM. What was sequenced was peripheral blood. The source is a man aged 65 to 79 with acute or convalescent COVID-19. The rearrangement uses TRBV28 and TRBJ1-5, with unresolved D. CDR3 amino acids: CASSSTGGNQPQHF. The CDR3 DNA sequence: TGTGCCAGCAGTTCTACGGGAGGGAATCAGCCCCAGCATTTT.